This T cell receptor beta chain was recorded in a study of ipilimumab plus nivolumab after autologous stem cell transplantation. Generated by immunoSEQ multiplex PCR, the TCRdb table keeps only in-frame clones and is missing some. The table shows about 4,800 clones, with 55% to 80% occurring only once. The trim removed 5 bases at V and 5 bases at J, leaving 13 bases unmatched. Germline CDR1 is SEHNR and CDR2 is FQNEAQ (reference sequence). The CDR3 is made up of 16 amino acids. The chain is built from TRBV7-9 and TRBJ2-3; 7 bases agree with TRBD1. This clonotype originated in a male donor with multiple myeloma. Sequencing used PBMCs, obtained in a trial of ipilimumab plus nivolumab as post-transplant consolidation. The CDR3 reads CASSRQGPQMRDTQYF. The CDR3 DNA sequence: TGTGCCAGCAGCCGACAGGGCCCCCAAATGCGAGATACGCAGTATTTT.